The clone carrying this TCR beta chain was found once. Here immunoSEQ multiplex PCR was the method, and the copy in TCRdb shows in-frame clones only, minus some. The profile covers roughly 180,000 clones, with approximately 86% appearing a single time and about a sixth taken by the ten largest. The CDR3 is made up of 15 amino acids. The V gene end was trimmed by 2 bases and the J gene end by 4 bases; junction bases not matched to a gene: 5. The germline V gene encodes CDR1 SNHLY and CDR2 FYNNEI. This entry is derived from a study of blood T cell repertoires in COVID-19. This sequence was found in a man in his sixties who had recovered from COVID-19. The J gene is TRBJ1-1, the V gene TRBV2, with 9 bases identical to TRBD1. Source material: PBMCs or T cells enriched from blood (not recorded which). CDR3 coding DNA: TGTGCCAGCAGTGAAAGGGGGACAGGGATCACTGAAGCTTTCTTT. Translating it yields CASSERGTGITEAFF.